The 6 T cell receptor beta chains presented below share a single source sample, sequenced in a study of cytomegalovirus exposure and HLA in healthy donors. Amplification used 60 Vbeta primers and 13 Jbeta primers. Libraries were prepared by immunoSEQ multiplex PCR; TCRdb keeps only in-frame clonotypes and omits some of them. The table lists 100,000 to 150,000 clones, approximately 80% of them singletons. The sample comprised PBMCs. These receptors all stem from a male donor in good health and CMV-seropositive.

This chain links TRBV5-6 with TRBJ1-2; D call uncertain. V gave up 4 bases and J gave up 7 bases, with 17 bases separating them. Germline CDR1 and CDR2: SGHDT and YYEEEE. The CDR3 covers 14 residues. The CDR3 region is CASSPGNSQSGYTF. The CDR3 DNA reads as TGTGCCAGCAGCCCCGGCAACAGTCAGAGTGGCTACACCTTC.

As to this clone: The same CDR3 is also encoded by other DNA sequences in this sample. The gene calls are TRBV9 and TRBJ2-1; the D gene is possibly TRBD2 (6 bases). V shed 4 bases and J shed 2 bases, with 10 bases lying between them. This CDR3 spans 14 amino acids. CDR1 is SGDLS and CDR2 is YYNGEE in the germline V gene. This chain's CDR3 is CASSPAGPYNEQFF. The CDR3 nucleotides read TGTGCCAGCAGCCCCGCGGGACCCTACAATGAGCAGTTCTTC.

Comments on this clone: One junction end disagrees with the germline gene, perhaps due to a read error. The chain combines TRBV7-9 with TRBJ1-5; perhaps TRBD1 as D (6 bases). Germline V CDR1 and CDR2: SEHNR, FQNEAQ (reference sequence). The CDR3 has 14 amino acids. The CDR3 nucleotides are TGTTCCAGCAGCTTTGACGGACAGCATCAGCCCCAGCATTTT. It encodes CSSSFDGQHQPQHF.

V and J are TRBV27 and TRBJ2-5; D ambiguous. The germline V and J ends were trimmed by 4 bases and 4 bases, with 4 bases remaining between them. The germline V gene encodes CDR1 MNHEY and CDR2 SMNVEV (reference sequence). The CDR3 spans 11 residues. Here the CDR3 DNA reads TGTGCCAGCAGTTCCCTAGAGACCCAGTACTTC. It yields the protein CASSSLETQYF.

V is TRBV28 and J is TRBJ1-1; possibly TRBD1 for D (6 bases). The CDR3 consists of 13 residues. V was shortened by 5 bases and J by 8 bases, with 15 bases between the two germline ends. CDR1 and CDR2 (germline): MDHEN, SYDVKM. CDR3 DNA sequence: TGTGCCAGCAGTATACACCAGGGGAACGAAGCTTTCTTT. It specifies CASSIHQGNEAFF. The entire variable domain, with the rest obtained from reference TRBV28 and TRBJ1-1, is as follows: DVKVTQSSRYLVKRTGEKVFLECVQDMDHENMFWYRQDPGLGLRLIYFSYDVKMKEKGDIPEGYSVSREKKERFSLILESASTNQTSMYLCASSIHQGNEAFFGQGTRLTVV.

This clone showed up just a few times. The rearrangement joins TRBV6-4 to TRBJ1-2, with unresolved D. Per the germline V gene, CDR1 is MRHNA and CDR2 is SNTAGT. Between the trimmed V and J ends, which lost 3 bases and 2 bases, there was a span of 10 bases. The CDR3 spans 14 residues. The CDR3 loop is CASSERGLNYGYTF. In nucleotides, the CDR3 is TGTGCCAGCAGTGAGCGGGGATTAAACTATGGCTACACCTTC.